The sequence of this T cell receptor (beta chain) was determined in a study of T cell repertoires in cytomegalovirus infection. Study details: Matching HLA type and CMV infection were both indicated by public TCR beta signatures.

Each CDR3 protein is one row after TCRdb ran MiXCR on the reads. The sample contains about 310,000 distinct CDR3 sequences, under 20% of which appear only once. The CDR3 runs 15 residues. V shed 3 bases and J shed 3 bases, with 14 bases lying between them. The chain combines TRBV12-3 or TRBV12-4 with TRBJ2-5; D unclear. Sequenced: PBMCs. The sequence came from a human donor in good health (CMV status not recorded). Some clones in this sample may be carry-over from other donors' samples. As DNA, the CDR3 is TGTGCCAGCAGTTTTGGAGTCCTAGGAGAAGAGACCCAGTACTTC. Amino acid sequence: CASSFGVLGEETQYF.